Below are 24 T cell receptor beta chains sequenced from a single sample in a study of blood T cells in healthy people across ages. For the second PCR, which ran for about 6 to 12 cycles, a sample-barcoded 5' primer and a J-beta primer mix were used. TCRdb redid the calling of the 5' RACE reads with MiXCR, one entry per CDR3 protein. This table has around 970,000 distinct CDR3 sequences, roughly half appearing once. The sample taken for sequencing was blood. These receptor sequences come from a woman in her fifties or sixties in good health.

This chain connects TRBV5-1 to TRBJ2-5; D gene unclear. The length of the CDR3 is 13 residues. Trimming stripped 3 bases from V and 10 bases from J, with 16 bases between. The germline gives CDR1 SGHRS, CDR2 YFSETQ. The CDR3 here is CASSSEGPWGQYF. The CDR3 DNA is TGCGCCAGCAGCTCCGAAGGCCCCTGGGGCCAGTACTTC.

The chain combines TRBV4-1 with TRBJ2-4, with no clear D. CDR1 and CDR2 (germline): MGHRA, YSYEKL. The CDR3 is 14 amino acids. V dropped 0 bases and J dropped 3 bases, with 6 bases sitting between them. CDR3 bases: TGCGCCAGCAGCCAAGACCGGGTCAAAAACATTCAGTACTTC. Translated: CASSQDRVKNIQYF.

This chain links TRBV21-1 with TRBJ1-1; TRBD1, as called in the table, went unchecked against the DNA. TRBV21-1 is recorded as a pseudogene. The CDR3 consists of 16 residues. In DNA, the CDR3 is TGTGCCAGCAGCAACGGGACAGGGTCGGTACAGACTGAAGCTTTCTTT. This gives the protein CASSNGTGSVQTEAFF.

A few counts support this clonotype. The J gene is TRBJ1-5, the V gene TRBV12-3 or TRBV12-4, with D unresolved. This CDR3 contains 12 residues. V lost 10 bases and J lost 0, with 7 bases in between. In DNA form, the CDR3 reads TGTGCCACAGGCTATAGCAATCAGCCCCAGCATTTT. Translating gives CATGYSNQPQHF.

J is TRBJ2-1 and V is TRBV18; 10 bases map to TRBD2. Trimming removed 6 bases from V and 6 bases from J; junction bases left unmatched: 8. CDR1 KGHSH and CDR2 LQKENI come from the germline V gene. This CDR3 comprises 15 residues. CDR3 region: CASSRKREGPNEQFF. In nucleotides, the CDR3 is TGTGCCAGCTCGCGTAAGCGGGAGGGCCCCAATGAGCAGTTCTTC.

This chain uses TRBV12-3 or TRBV12-4 with TRBJ2-7; D remains ambiguous. The CDR3 has 14 residues. Trimming left V 6 bases short and J 3 bases short, with 15 bases between. DNA of the CDR3: TGTGCCAGCAGCCAAACCCTGTCATTCTACGAGCAGTACTTC. It codes for CASSQTLSFYEQYF.

V gene TRBV27 combines with J gene TRBJ2-1; D unresolved. The V end lost 8 bases, the J end lost 5 bases, and 22 bases lay between the germline ends. CDR3 length equals 16 residues. CDR1 and CDR2 from the germline V gene are MNHEY and SMNVEV (reference sequence). CDR3 nucleotides: TGTGCCAGCTCCCCCTGGGCCACGATCCTAAACAATGAGCAGTTCTTC. Translating it yields CASSPWATILNNEQFF.

The chain is built from TRBV15 and TRBJ2-7, with 8 nucleotides matching TRBD2. CDR3 length: 17 residues. Germline trimming cut 0 bases from V and 1 base from J; bases unmatched to any gene: 8. Germline V gene lookup returns CDR1 LNHNV and CDR2 YYDKDF (reference sequence). CDR3 bases: TGTGCCACCAGCAGAGATAAGGCTAGCGGGTATTCCTACGAGCAGTACTTC. Translating gives CATSRDKASGYSYEQYF.

This clonotype has a handful of counts. J is TRBJ2-5 and V is TRBV7-9; D is uncertain. The CDR3 loop spans 15 amino acids. The V end was cut by 5 bases, the J end by 4 bases, with 17 bases between. The V gene's germline CDR1 is SEHNR and CDR2 FQNEAQ (reference sequence). CDR3 DNA sequence: TGTGCCAGCAGCCGAATGTCTGTGACCCGAGAGACCCAGTACTTC. It yields the protein CASSRMSVTRETQYF.

The chain couples TRBV12-3 or TRBV12-4 to TRBJ2-3; D ambiguous. Trimming took off 5 bases at V and 5 bases at J, with 23 bases between the two ends. The CDR3 has 17 residues. CDR3 sequence (DNA): TGTGCCAGCAGTCTTTCTCCGCGGCCCAACGAGAGAGATACGCAGTATTTT. This sequence encodes CASSLSPRPNERDTQYF.

This clonotype was seen more than once but under ten times. The chain employs TRBV12-3 or TRBV12-4 and TRBJ2-3, with 8 nucleotides matching TRBD2. The CDR3 sequence is 14 residues long. V was pared by 8 bases and J by 4 bases, with 8 bases of the junction left unmatched. The CDR3 coding sequence is TGTGCCAGCTCCCAAAGCGGGAGCCCAGATACGCAGTATTTT. Translated: CASSQSGSPDTQYF.

As for this clonotype: A much larger clone differs by one base, so this may be a read error. The chain joins TRBV4-1 to TRBJ2-5; TRBD2 matches at 9 bases. This CDR3 is built from 18 residues. Germline V lookup: CDR1 MGHRA, CDR2 YSYEKL. The CDR3 spells CARSQMTSGGVAQETQYF. The CDR3 DNA reads as TGTGCCAGGAGCCAAATGACTAGCGGAGGGGTGGCTCAAGAGACCCAGTACTTC.

The chain recombines TRBV19 with TRBJ2-3; TRBD2 might be the D (6 bases). V lost 3 bases and J 1 base, leaving 11 bases between the germline ends. Germline V gene sequence: CDR1 LNHDA, CDR2 SQIVND (reference sequence). This CDR3 is built from 15 residues. CDR3 DNA sequence: TGTGCCAGTAGTATCGGGGGAGTAGGCACAGATACGCAGTATTTT. Its translation is CASSIGGVGTDTQYF.

This clonotype occurred a few times. The rearrangement links TRBV29-1 to TRBJ1-2; D is undetermined. CDR1 and CDR2 from the germline V gene are SQVTM and ANQGSEA. The CDR3 extends over 13 amino acids. The ends were cut back, 4 bases at V and 4 bases at J, with 13 bases in the middle. CDR3: CSVAWQKGYGYTF. The CDR3 DNA reads TGCAGCGTTGCCTGGCAGAAGGGCTATGGCTACACCTTC.

V is TRBV28 and J is TRBJ2-7, with D perhaps matching TRBD1 (5 bases). Germline V lookup: CDR1 MDHEN, CDR2 SYDVKM. Trimming removed 4 bases from V and 0 bases from J, with 16 bases in between. CDR3 size: 16 residues. CDR3 DNA: TGTGCCAGCAGTTCAAGACGCAGGGCGAGCTCCTACGAGCAGTACTTC. Translated, it gives CASSSRRRASSYEQYF.

The chain uses TRBV13 and TRBJ2-5; D may be TRBD2 (6 bases). The CDR3 consists of 13 residues. The V end was cut by 5 bases, the J end by 3 bases, with 10 bases between. The germline CDR1 and CDR2 sequences are PRHDT and FYEKMQ (reference sequence). DNA of the CDR3: TGTGCCAGCAGCATGACGGGAGAAGAGACCCAGTACTTC. It is translated as CASSMTGEETQYF.

The DNA for the CDR3 is TGTGCCAGCCGACAAGGGGGCGGATCGGCTTTCTTT. Its protein product is CASRQGGGSAFF. The chain links TRBV27 to TRBJ1-1; TRBD1 aligns across 7 bases. Germline assignment: CDR1 MNHEY and CDR2 SMNVEV (reference sequence). V trimming: 8 bases; J trimming: 11 bases; junction bases outside the gene matches: 11. The CDR3 runs 12 residues.

The chain links TRBV11-2 to TRBJ1-5, with unresolved D. The CDR3 runs to 17 residues. CDR1 is SGHAT, CDR2 FQNNGV, per germline. The V end was cut by 0 bases, the J end by 0 bases, with 12 bases between. CDR3 sequence: CASSLDASDYSNQPQHF. The DNA for the CDR3 is TGTGCCAGCAGCTTAGACGCCAGTGATTATAGCAATCAGCCCCAGCATTTT. Based on the CDR3 plus reference TRBV11-2 and TRBJ1-5, the full variable domain is EAGVAQSPRYKIIEKRQSVAFWCNPISGHATLYWYQQILGQGPKLLIQFQNNGVVDDSQLPKDRFSAERLKGVDSTLKIQPAKLEDSAVYLCASSLDASDYSNQPQHFGDGTRLSIL.

This chain joins TRBV4-3 and TRBJ1-5, with D possibly being TRBD1 (5 bases). The germline gives CDR1 LGHNA, CDR2 YSLEER. CDR3 length: 15 amino acids. With 4 bases removed from V and 6 bases from J, the gap between germline ends came to 16 bases. The CDR3 spells CASSPAAGPGQPQHF. Written as DNA, the CDR3 is TGCGCCAGCAGCCCGGCCGCAGGGCCGGGTCAGCCCCAGCATTTT.

Concerning this clonotype itself: Mismatch with germline at one junction end may stem from a read error. This chain connects TRBV2 to TRBJ2-7, with D uncertain. The germline V gene encodes CDR1 SNHLY and CDR2 FYNNEI. The length of the CDR3 is 13 residues. The CDR3 spells CAGSGRTRRAQYF. In DNA, the CDR3 is TGTGCCGGCAGTGGACGGACGAGAAGGGCCCAGTACTTC.

The CDR3 reads CASSRDRSNTQYF. In nucleotides, the CDR3 is TGTGCCAGTAGTAGGGACAGGTCAAATACGCAGTATTTT. V usage is TRBV19 and J usage is TRBJ2-3; 8 nucleotides agree with TRBD1. This CDR3 region has 13 residues. Per germline, CDR1 LNHDA and CDR2 SQIVND (reference sequence). Losses at the gene ends were 4 bases for V and 7 bases for J; bases not matched to a gene: 4.

This clonotype has only a few counts. The chain combines TRBV20-1 with TRBJ2-4; TRBD2 matches at 12 bases. Germline V gene lookup returns CDR1 DFQATT and CDR2 SNEGSKA (reference sequence). Losses at the gene ends were 3 bases for V and 13 bases for J; bases not matched to a gene: 13. This CDR3 is 15 amino acids long. The CDR3 here is CSARGLAGGMGEQYF. The CDR3 DNA reads as TGCAGTGCTAGGGGTCTAGCGGGAGGGATGGGGGAGCAGTACTTC.

The J gene is TRBJ2-1, the V gene TRBV20-1, with TRBD1 matching over 7 bases. The CDR3 sequence is 16 residues long. Per the germline V gene, CDR1 is DFQATT and CDR2 is SNEGSKA (reference sequence). Written as DNA, the CDR3 is TGCAGCGCAAGTTTCCGGGACAGAATAGCCTACAATGAGCAGTTCTTC. This gives the protein CSASFRDRIAYNEQFF.

This clonotype has a handful of counts. This sequence joins TRBV20-1 and TRBJ2-7; D not resolved. Germline V gene lookup returns CDR1 DFQATT and CDR2 SNEGSKA (reference sequence). V dropped 1 base and J dropped 0 bases, with 7 bases sitting between them. This CDR3 spans 13 amino acids. The CDR3 nucleotides are TGCAGTGCTAGAGCGGCTAGCTCCTACGAGCAGTACTTC. It translates to CSARAASSYEQYF.